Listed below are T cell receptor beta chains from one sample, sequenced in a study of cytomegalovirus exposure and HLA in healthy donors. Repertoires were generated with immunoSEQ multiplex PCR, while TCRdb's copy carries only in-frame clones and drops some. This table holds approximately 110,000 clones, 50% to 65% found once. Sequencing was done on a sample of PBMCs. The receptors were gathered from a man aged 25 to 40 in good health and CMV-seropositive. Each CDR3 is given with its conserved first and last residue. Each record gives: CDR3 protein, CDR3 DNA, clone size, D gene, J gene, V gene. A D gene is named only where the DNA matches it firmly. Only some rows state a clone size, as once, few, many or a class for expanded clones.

CASSLGGLATAEQYF TGCGCCAGCAGCCTGGGCGGACTAGCTACTGCCGAGCAGTACTTC few TRBD2 TRBJ2-7 TRBV5-1
CASSTRRGGTEAFF TGTGCCAGCAGCACCCGCCGGGGGGGCACTGAAGCTTTCTTT NA NA TRBJ1-1 TRBV13
CASSLGASGIQETQYF TGTGCCAGCAGCTTAGGAGCTAGCGGTATACAAGAGACCCAGTACTTC NA TRBD2 TRBJ2-5 TRBV7-8
CASSFPGLAGETQYF TGTGCCAGCAGTTTCCCGGGACTAGCGGGGGAGACCCAGTACTTC NA TRBD2 TRBJ2-5 TRBV2
CASTVAPSYNEQFF TGTGCCAGCACGGTTGCGCCCTCCTACAATGAGCAGTTCTTC NA NA TRBJ2-1 TRBV7-2
CASSPSQGDGYTF TGTGCCAGCTCACCCAGCCAGGGTGATGGCTACACCTTC NA NA TRBJ1-2 TRBV18
CASSGHGTGELFF TGTGCCAGCTCGGGACATGGGACCGGGGAGCTGTTTTTT NA NA TRBJ2-2 TRBV6-4
CASSFEAGYSYNEQFF TGTGCCAGCAGTTTTGAGGCGGGGTACTCCTACAATGAGCAGTTCTTC NA NA TRBJ2-1 TRBV5-6
CASSSGTGYDEQYF TGCGCCAGCAGCTCCGGGACAGGGTACGACGAGCAGTACTTC NA TRBD1 TRBJ2-7 TRBV5-1
CASSLVIGDEQFF TGCGCCAGCAGCTTAGTAATCGGTGATGAGCAGTTCTTC NA NA TRBJ2-1 TRBV5-1
CAWSVQRVSEQYF TGTGCCTGGAGTGTGCAGAGGGTTAGCGAGCAGTACTTC NA NA TRBJ2-7 TRBV30
CASSLGAGRYEQYF TGTGCCAGCAGCTTGGGGGCGGGGCGCTACGAGCAGTACTTC NA NA TRBJ2-7 TRBV5-4
CASSVALLAGGPDTQYF TGTGCCAGCAGCGTAGCTTTACTAGCGGGGGGGCCAGATACGCAGTATTTT few TRBD2 TRBJ2-3 TRBV9
CASSHDRGREAFF TGCGCCAGCAGTCATGACAGGGGTAGGGAAGCTTTCTTT NA TRBD1 TRBJ1-1 TRBV10-1
CASSASSSSGNTIYF TGTGCCAGCAGCGCCTCATCTAGCTCTGGAAACACCATATATTTT few NA TRBJ1-3 TRBV9
CASSDRDLATEAFF TGTGCCAGCAGTGACAGGGATCTGGCCACTGAAGCTTTCTTT NA TRBD1 TRBJ1-1 TRBV27
CASPNRGLDNQPQHF TGTGCTAGCCCGAACAGGGGGCTTGACAATCAGCCCCAGCATTTT few TRBD1 TRBJ1-5 TRBV12-5
CASSLGSGRNTIYF TGTGCCAGCAGCTTAGGGTCAGGCAGAAACACCATATATTTT NA NA TRBJ1-3 TRBV11-2
CASSPTGRDSPLHF TGCGCCAGCAGCCCGACAGGGCGGGATTCACCCCTCCACTTT NA TRBD1 TRBJ1-6 TRBV5-1
CASSEGNRGRETQYF TGTGCCAGCAGTGAAGGGAACAGGGGGAGAGAGACCCAGTACTTC few TRBD1 TRBJ2-5 TRBV2
CASSQGAVGGYTF TGTGCCAGCAGCCAGGGGGCGGTGGGTGGCTACACCTTC NA TRBD1 TRBJ1-2 TRBV7-9
CASSPLDRDNSPLHF TGTGCCAGCTCACCGTTGGACAGGGACAATTCACCCCTCCACTTT NA TRBD1 TRBJ1-6 TRBV18
CASGRDTEKLFF TGTGCCAGCGGCCGGGACACGGAAAAACTGTTTTTT few NA TRBJ1-4 TRBV18
CASGLQENTEAFF TGTGCCAGCGGCCTACAGGAGAACACTGAAGCTTTCTTT NA NA TRBJ1-1 TRBV5-4
CASIRSPADRFYGYTF TGTGCCTCTATACGGTCTCCAGCGGACAGGTTCTATGGCTACACCTTC NA TRBD1 TRBJ1-2 TRBV19
CASGFGQGGGYTF TGTGCTAGTGGTTTCGGACAGGGAGGCGGCTACACCTTC NA TRBD1 TRBJ1-2 TRBV12-5
CASSLRRAGGWAQYF TGTGCCAGCAGCTTAAGGCGAGCGGGGGGGTGGGCCCAGTACTTC NA TRBD2 TRBJ2-5 TRBV11-3
CASSGLAGYETQYF TGTGCCAGCAGTGGACTAGCGGGGTATGAGACCCAGTACTTC NA TRBD2 TRBJ2-5 TRBV2
CASSVSLTTDTQYF TGTGCCAGCAGCGTCTCACTAACCACAGATACGCAGTATTTT NA NA TRBJ2-3 TRBV16
CASSRQGPEAFF TGTGCCAGTAGTCGACAGGGTCCTGAAGCTTTCTTT NA TRBD1 TRBJ1-1 TRBV19
CASSFTGYGYTF TGTGCCAGCAGTTTCACAGGGTATGGCTACACCTTC NA NA TRBJ1-2 TRBV6-5
CASSLDGLETQYF TGTGCCAGCAGCTTGGATGGGCTCGAGACCCAGTACTTC few NA TRBJ2-5 TRBV5-4
CASKLLITPWSSYEQYF TGCGCCAGCAAATTATTAATTACGCCGTGGAGCTCCTACGAGCAGTACTTC few NA TRBJ2-7 TRBV10-1
CASSQERLETQYF TGTGCCAGCAGCCAAGAGCGGTTAGAGACCCAGTACTTC NA NA TRBJ2-5 TRBV4-2
CASSYTGERIYGYTF TGTGCCAGCAGCTACACAGGGGAAAGGATCTATGGCTACACCTTC NA TRBD1 TRBJ1-2 TRBV7-8
CASSQRTGSGEQYF TGCGCCAGCAGCCAAAGGACAGGGTCGGGCGAGCAGTACTTC NA TRBD1 TRBJ2-7 TRBV4-1
CASSQQQGAGYGYTF TGTGCCAGCAGCCAACAACAGGGGGCGGGCTATGGCTACACCTTC NA TRBD1 TRBJ1-2 TRBV4-2
CASSTVAGGYNEQFF TGCGCCAGCAGCACCGTAGCGGGGGGGTACAATGAGCAGTTCTTC NA TRBD2 TRBJ2-1 TRBV5-1
CAWRAGTPQYF TGTGCCTGGAGGGCGGGAACTCCTCAGTACTTC NA NA TRBJ2-7 TRBV30
CATATDRGENTGELFF TGTGCCACCGCCACAGACAGGGGCGAGAACACCGGGGAGCTGTTTTTT NA TRBD1 TRBJ2-2 TRBV27
CASSLGMRTGGVYGYTF TGTGCCAGCAGCTTAGGGATGCGGACAGGGGGCGTCTATGGCTACACCTTC NA TRBD1 TRBJ1-2 TRBV7-6
CASSPRGRNTGELFF TGTGCCAGCAGCCCGCGTGGGAGGAACACCGGGGAGCTGTTTTTT NA NA TRBJ2-2 TRBV7-9
CASSSLSGQFF TGTGCCAGCAGCTCCCTCTCGGGGCAGTTCTTC NA NA TRBJ2-1 TRBV11-3
CAISESPVSSYGYTF TGTGCCATCAGTGAGTCACCCGTCTCGAGCTATGGCTACACCTTC NA NA TRBJ1-2 TRBV10-3
CASSLRQTTYEQYF TGTGCCAGCAGCTTAAGACAGACGACCTACGAGCAGTACTTC NA NA TRBJ2-7 TRBV13
CASSPNPAGSGNTIYF TGTGCCAGCTCACCTAATCCCGCCGGCTCTGGAAACACCATATATTTT NA NA TRBJ1-3 TRBV18
CAIKGAGFTEAFF TGTGCCATCAAGGGGGCAGGGTTCACTGAAGCTTTCTTT NA TRBD1 TRBJ1-1 TRBV10-3
CASSVVPDRGRNEQFF TGTGCCAGCAGCGTAGTCCCGGACAGGGGTCGGAATGAGCAGTTCTTC NA TRBD1 TRBJ2-1 TRBV9
CASRTSGVDTQYF TGTGCCAGCAGGACTAGCGGGGTTGATACGCAGTATTTT NA TRBD2 TRBJ2-3 TRBV7-9